This TCR beta chain was recovered during a study of blood T cell repertoires in COVID-19. Study summary: The origin of the acute and convalescent COVID-19 samples was the United States, Italy and Spain. PBMCs, B-cell-depleted T cells, or T cells provided the cDNA or gDNA that made up the material.

The Seattle patients, enrolled during active infection, were followed longitudinally. Repertoires were generated with immunoSEQ multiplex PCR, while TCRdb's copy carries only in-frame clones and drops some. The sample carries about 100,000 clones, over 85% recorded once. The specimen sequenced was peripheral blood. The receptor was isolated from a human donor with COVID-19, enrolled during active disease. The donor label of this sample is uncertain.

The DNA of the CDR3 is TGTGCCAGCACCCTACCGGGACAGATCTATGGCTACACCTTC. Protein sequence: CASTLPGQIYGYTF. This chain uses TRBV28 with TRBJ1-2; 7 positions agree with TRBD1. This CDR3 spans 14 amino acids. J gave up 4 bases and V 7 bases, and 9 bases lay outside the gene matches. Germline lookup yields CDR1 MDHEN and CDR2 SYDVKM.